This entry lists 29 T cell receptor beta chains sequenced from one sample in a study of blood T cell repertoires in COVID-19. The protocol was immunoSEQ multiplex PCR, while the TCRdb copy is restricted to in-frame clones and leaves out a portion. The sample has about 190,000 clones, about 77% seen once. The specimen was peripheral blood. The receptors originated from an elderly woman with active or convalescent COVID-19.

The chain joins TRBV5-8 to TRBJ1-2; 7 bases match TRBD1. Germline CDR1 is SGHTS and CDR2 is YDEGEE. The length of the CDR3 is 13 residues. The ends lost 0 bases at V and 9 bases at J; junction bases unmatched: 5. CDR3 nucleotide sequence: TGTGCCAGCAGCTTGGAAGGGGGCCGTCGCTACACCTTC. Its protein is CASSLEGGRRYTF.

The chain recombines TRBV5-1 with TRBJ2-5; TRBD2 matches at 16 bases. Germline V gene sequence: CDR1 SGHRS, CDR2 YFSETQ. The CDR3 runs to 16 residues. The junction had 5 bases not matched to a gene; V was cut back by 4 bases and J by 5 bases. The CDR3 DNA reads TGCGCCAGCAGCGACGGGACTAGCGGGAGGGTGGAGACCCAGTACTTC. The encoded protein is CASSDGTSGRVETQYF.

The rearrangement joins TRBV6-5 to TRBJ2-2, with a possible D match to TRBD2 (5 bases). The V and J ends lost 5 bases and 5 bases respectively, with 9 bases between them. Germline CDR1 is MNHEY and CDR2 is SVGAGI. The CDR3 is 13 amino acids. The CDR3 loop reads CASSNPGTGELFF. CDR3 DNA sequence: TGTGCCAGCAGTAACCCGGGGACCGGGGAGCTGTTTTTT.

The gene calls are TRBV5-1 and TRBJ2-5; the D is unclear. CDR3 length: 13 residues. The V end was cut by 7 bases, the J end by 5 bases, with 15 bases between. Germline values: CDR1 SGHRS, CDR2 YFSETQ. The CDR3 bases are TGCGCCAGCGCGGCCTCCCCGGCGGAGACCCAGTACTTC. Translation: CASAASPAETQYF.

The V gene is TRBV28, the J gene TRBJ1-1; unclear D gene. V was clipped by 6 bases and J by 3 bases, with 11 bases between them. CDR1 MDHEN and CDR2 SYDVKM come from the germline V gene. The CDR3 covers 13 residues. The DNA of the CDR3 is TGTGCCAGCAGGGCAGAGGAACACACTGAAGCTTTCTTT. Amino acid sequence: CASRAEEHTEAFF.

This chain links TRBV19 with TRBJ2-1, with 10 bases fitting TRBD1. In germline, CDR1 is LNHDA, CDR2 SQIVND (reference sequence). This CDR3 is 13 amino acids long. J gave up 9 bases and V 10 bases, and 9 bases lay outside the gene matches. The CDR3 DNA sequence: TGTGCCACCCGACAGGGGGCGCAGGGTGAGCAGTTCTTC. Translating it yields CATRQGAQGEQFF. The complete variable domain, with remaining parts taken from reference TRBV19 and TRBJ2-1, reads DGGITQSPKYLFRKEGQNVTLSCEQNLNHDAMYWYRQDPGQGLRLIYYSQIVNDFQKGDIAEGYSVSREKKESFPLTVTSAQKNPTAFYLCATRQGAQGEQFFGPGTRLTVL.

In its sample, this clone was seen once. V and J are TRBV5-6 and TRBJ1-1; 8 nucleotides line up with TRBD1. The length of the CDR3 is 14 residues. Germline V gives CDR1 SGHDT, CDR2 YYEEEE. V lost 2 bases and J lost 3; bases outside the gene matches: 3. This CDR3 is CASSFGQGDTEAFF. CDR3 sequence (DNA): TGTGCCAGCAGCTTTGGACAGGGAGACACTGAAGCTTTCTTT.

This clone was picked up many times. J is TRBJ1-5 and V is TRBV4-1; TRBD1 matches 7 bases. The junction had 6 bases not matched to a gene; V was cut back by 4 bases and J by 0 bases. The germline gives CDR1 MGHRA, CDR2 YSYEKL. The CDR3 totals 16 residues. CDR3 region: CASSPRTGYSNQPQHF. The CDR3 DNA follows: TGCGCCAGCAGCCCCCGGACAGGCTATAGCAATCAGCCCCAGCATTTT.

This chain connects TRBV5-4 to TRBJ2-7; 7 bases map to TRBD1. This CDR3 region has 14 residues. CDR1 is SGHNT and CDR2 is YYREEE in the germline V gene (reference sequence). V lost 0 bases to trimming and J lost 2 bases; unmatched junction nucleotides: 2. Here the CDR3 reads CASSLGGQPYEQYF. The CDR3 DNA reads TGTGCCAGCAGCTTGGGGGGACAGCCCTACGAGCAGTACTTC.

The V gene is TRBV7-6, the J gene TRBJ1-1; tentatively, D is TRBD1 (6 bases). CDR1 and CDR2 (germline): SGHVS, FNYEAQ. The CDR3 consists of 15 residues. The ends were cut back, 1 base at V and 4 bases at J, with 13 bases in the middle. The CDR3 DNA follows: TGTGCCAGCAGCTTAGTTACAGGGAAAAGCACTGAAGCTTTCTTT. Amino acids: CASSLVTGKSTEAFF.

The genes are TRBV27 and TRBJ1-5, with D perhaps TRBD1 (6 bases). V shed 1 base and J shed 1 base, with 11 bases lying between them. The germline V gene has CDR1 MNHEY and CDR2 SMNVEV (reference sequence). The CDR3 runs 16 residues. Here the CDR3 reads CASSLWGTNSNQPQHF. In nucleotides, the CDR3 is TGTGCCAGCAGTTTATGGGGGACAAACAGCAATCAGCCCCAGCATTTT.

The chain employs TRBV2 and TRBJ1-6, with a weak D call TRBD1 (6 bases). V lost 2 bases, J lost 7 bases, and 12 bases lay in between. CDR1 and CDR2 (germline): SNHLY, FYNNEI. There are 15 residues in the CDR3. The CDR3 DNA reads as TGTGCCAGCAGTGAACGGGCCGGGACAAATTCACCCCTCCACTTT. Amino acids: CASSERAGTNSPLHF. Combining the CDR3 with reference TRBV2 and TRBJ1-6 gives the whole variable domain EPEVTQTPSHQVTQMGQEVILRCVPISNHLYFYWYRQILGQKVEFLVSFYNNEISEKSEIFDDQFSVERPDGSNFTLKIRSTKLEDSAMYFCASSERAGTNSPLHFGNGTRLTVT.

This chain uses TRBV5-1 with TRBJ2-1, with TRBD2 matching 13 bases. Trimming removed 2 bases from V and 7 bases from J; junction bases left unmatched: 3. CDR1 SGHRS and CDR2 YFSETQ come from the germline V gene. This CDR3 is 15 amino acids long. CDR3 sequence (DNA): TGCGCCAGCAGCTTCGGGACTAGCGGGGTGAATGAGCAGTTCTTC. As protein: CASSFGTSGVNEQFF.

This sequence joins TRBV7-2 and TRBJ2-1, with TRBD1 identical over 7 bases. Germline V gives CDR1 SGHTA, CDR2 FQGNSA. CDR3 size: 16 residues. After removal of 4 bases from V and 2 bases from J, the junction contained 8 bases not matched to a gene. This CDR3 reads CASSSRQGPTYNEQFF. The DNA for the CDR3 is TGTGCCAGCAGCTCCAGACAGGGTCCCACCTACAATGAGCAGTTCTTC. Looking up the rest from reference TRBV7-2 and TRBJ2-1 gives the full variable domain: GAGVSQSPSNKVTEKGKDVELRCDPISGHTALYWYRQSLGQGLEFLIYFQGNSAPDKSGLPSDRFSAERTGGSVSTLTIQRTQQEDSAVYLCASSSRQGPTYNEQFFGPGTRLTVL.

The chain combines TRBV27 with TRBJ1-3; D is possibly TRBD1 (5 bases). CDR3 length: 15 residues. Trimming removed 5 bases at V and 4 bases at J, with 15 bases between. Per the germline V gene, CDR1 is MNHEY and CDR2 is SMNVEV (reference sequence). The CDR3 sequence: CASSPWPGSGNTIYF. The CDR3 DNA sequence: TGTGCCAGCAGTCCGTGGCCAGGGTCAGGAAACACCATATATTTT.

The chain employs TRBV7-8 and TRBJ2-2; the match to TRBD1 covers 7 bases. Germline V lookup: CDR1 SGHVS, CDR2 FQNEAQ. The CDR3 contains 15 residues. J lost 4 bases, V lost 4 bases, and 6 bases had no gene match. CDR3 sequence (DNA): TGTGCCAGCAGCTCACAGGGGAGCTTCACCGGGGAGCTGTTTTTT. Translating it yields CASSSQGSFTGELFF.

The chain recombines TRBV18 with TRBJ1-6, with a weak D call TRBD1 (5 bases). The CDR3 contains 15 residues. Trimming took off 3 bases at V and 6 bases at J, with 12 bases between the two ends. Germline assignment: CDR1 KGHSH and CDR2 LQKENI. This chain's CDR3 is CASSPSGGPNSPLHF. CDR3 bases: TGTGCCAGCTCACCCTCCGGGGGACCTAATTCACCCCTCCACTTT.

V usage is TRBV18 and J usage is TRBJ1-2; D is ambiguous. This CDR3 is 13 amino acids long. Germline V gene sequence: CDR1 KGHSH, CDR2 LQKENI. The V gene lost 5 bases and the J gene lost 3 bases, with 10 bases spanning the gap. The DNA of the CDR3 is TGTGCCAGCTCAGAGTTGAGGGACTATGGCTACACCTTC. Its protein product is CASSELRDYGYTF.

In this sample, this clone turned up a few times. The CDR3 nucleotides are TGTGCCAGCAGTTTTGTCGGGGGAATTAGCAATCAGCCCCAGCATTTT. Residues: CASSFVGGISNQPQHF. V gene TRBV27 combines with J gene TRBJ1-5, with a weak D call TRBD1 (5 bases). The CDR3 is 16 amino acids. V dropped 3 bases and J dropped 0 bases, with 12 bases sitting between them. Per the germline V gene, CDR1 is MNHEY and CDR2 is SMNVEV (reference sequence).

The chain links TRBV5-4 to TRBJ2-3; 9 nucleotides line up with TRBD2. Germline V lookup: CDR1 SGHNT, CDR2 YYREEE (reference sequence). Trimming removed 4 bases from V and 0 bases from J; junction bases left unmatched: 3. The CDR3 sequence is 15 residues long. CDR3 in DNA: TGTGCCAGCAGCACTAGCGGGTCTAGCACAGATACGCAGTATTTT. Translation: CASSTSGSSTDTQYF.

The genes are TRBV28 and TRBJ1-1; 8 bases align to TRBD1. The CDR3 runs to 12 residues. J lost 11 bases, V lost 6 bases, and 8 bases had no gene match. CDR1 MDHEN and CDR2 SYDVKM come from the germline V gene. The DNA for the CDR3 is TGTGCCAGCAGCGGACAGGGCATCGAGGCTTTCTTT. Its translation is CASSGQGIEAFF.

The chain uses TRBV12-3 or TRBV12-4 and TRBJ2-5; D remains unclear. This CDR3 is 12 amino acids long. Trimming shortened V by 3 bases and J by 4 bases, and 6 bases separated the two germline ends. Here the CDR3 reads CASSLGIETQYF. As DNA, the CDR3 is TGTGCCAGCAGTTTGGGCATAGAGACCCAGTACTTC.

CDR3 coding DNA: TGTGCCAGCAGTAACAGGGCCACCGGGGAGCTGTTTTTT. This translates into CASSNRATGELFF. The J gene is TRBJ2-2, the V gene TRBV6-2 or TRBV6-3; the D gene is possibly TRBD1 (6 bases). The CDR3 has 13 residues. Deletions cut 5 bases from V and 4 bases from J, with 8 bases between. Germline-derived CDR1 and CDR2 are MNHEY and SVGEGT.

The chain joins TRBV3-1 (or the pseudogene TRBV3-2) to TRBJ2-1; 12 nucleotides agree with TRBD2. The CDR3 sequence is 17 residues long. In germline, CDR1 is LGHDT, CDR2 YNNKEL (reference sequence). V lost 3 bases and J lost 6; bases outside the gene matches: 9. This CDR3 is CASSHPLAGGIFNEQFF. The CDR3 bases are TGTGCCAGCAGCCACCCCCTAGCGGGGGGGATATTCAATGAGCAGTTCTTC.

The chain carries TRBV7-8 and TRBJ1-3; D is undetermined. Looked up from germline, CDR1 is SGHVS and CDR2 is FQNEAQ. The CDR3 runs 17 residues. Trimming removed 1 base at V and 0 bases at J, with 13 bases between. This CDR3 reads CASSLVSRVNSGNTIYF. The DNA for the CDR3 is TGTGCCAGCAGCTTAGTGTCACGGGTCAACTCTGGAAACACCATATATTTT.

The chain employs TRBV19 and TRBJ1-2, with unresolved D. Trimming pared 6 bases from V and 2 bases from J, leaving 10 bases between. CDR1 LNHDA and CDR2 SQIVND come from the germline V gene (reference sequence). This CDR3 contains 13 residues. CDR3 in DNA: TGTGCCAGTAGGCGAGGGCAGAACTATGGCTACACCTTC. This gives the protein CASRRGQNYGYTF.

The count of this clone is one. This sequence joins TRBV19 and TRBJ1-3, with D hard to call. The germline V gene has CDR1 LNHDA and CDR2 SQIVND (reference sequence). This CDR3 has 15 amino acids. CDR3 sequence: CAAGLSGSLGNTIYF. CDR3 DNA sequence: TGTGCAGCTGGACTCAGCGGGTCTCTTGGAAACACCATATATTTT.

The V gene is TRBV2, the J gene TRBJ2-7; D possibly corresponds to TRBD2 (7 bases). Germline V CDR1 and CDR2: SNHLY, FYNNEI. The CDR3 has 15 residues. Trimming pared 8 bases from V and 6 bases from J, leaving 23 bases between. The CDR3 nucleotides read TGTGCCAGCGACGCACAGGCCGGGGGGCTAGGCGAGCAGTACTTC. It specifies CASDAQAGGLGEQYF. The full variable domain, its missing parts supplied by reference TRBV2 and TRBJ2-7, is EPEVTQTPSHQVTQMGQEVILRCVPISNHLYFYWYRQILGQKVEFLVSFYNNEISEKSEIFDDQFSVERPDGSNFTLKIRSTKLEDSAMYFCASDAQAGGLGEQYFGPGTRLTVT.

The J gene is TRBJ2-1, the V gene TRBV18; 7 bases are shared with TRBD2. V lost 3 bases to trimming and J lost 9 bases; unmatched junction nucleotides: 11. In germline, CDR1 is KGHSH, CDR2 LQKENI. The CDR3 is 15 residues long. CDR3 protein: CASSPPGSGVREQFF. The CDR3 DNA reads as TGTGCCAGCTCACCCCCGGGAAGCGGGGTTCGTGAGCAGTTCTTC.